This T cell receptor beta chain was obtained from a study of T-cell memory formation after mild COVID-19. TCRdb passed the 5' RACE reads through MiXCR, listing each CDR3 protein once. The profile shows 30,000 to 35,000 distinct CDR3 sequences, about 21% of them singletons. Per the germline V gene, CDR1 is LNHNV and CDR2 is YYDKDF (reference sequence). The V gene end was trimmed by 3 bases and the J gene end by 2 bases; junction bases not matched to a gene: 0. The CDR3 is made up of 14 amino acids. This clonotype was counted many times. V gene TRBV15 combines with J gene TRBJ1-3; 8 nucleotides line up with TRBD1. This TCR was sampled from an adult who had mild COVID-19 (a few samples of this study predate the infection). Cell type and time point are not known. The sample comprised PBMCs or a T cell subset sorted from them (not recorded which). The CDR3 loop is CATSRDRAGNTIYF. The CDR3 DNA reads as TGTGCCACCAGCAGGGACAGGGCTGGAAACACCATATATTTT. The full variable domain, with the rest looked up from reference TRBV15 and TRBJ1-3, is DAMVIQNPRYQVTQFGKPVTLSCSQTLNHNVMYWYQQKSSQAPKLLFHYYDKDFNNEADTPDNFQSRRPNTSFCFLDIRSPGLGDTAMYLCATSRDRAGNTIYFGEGSWLTVV.